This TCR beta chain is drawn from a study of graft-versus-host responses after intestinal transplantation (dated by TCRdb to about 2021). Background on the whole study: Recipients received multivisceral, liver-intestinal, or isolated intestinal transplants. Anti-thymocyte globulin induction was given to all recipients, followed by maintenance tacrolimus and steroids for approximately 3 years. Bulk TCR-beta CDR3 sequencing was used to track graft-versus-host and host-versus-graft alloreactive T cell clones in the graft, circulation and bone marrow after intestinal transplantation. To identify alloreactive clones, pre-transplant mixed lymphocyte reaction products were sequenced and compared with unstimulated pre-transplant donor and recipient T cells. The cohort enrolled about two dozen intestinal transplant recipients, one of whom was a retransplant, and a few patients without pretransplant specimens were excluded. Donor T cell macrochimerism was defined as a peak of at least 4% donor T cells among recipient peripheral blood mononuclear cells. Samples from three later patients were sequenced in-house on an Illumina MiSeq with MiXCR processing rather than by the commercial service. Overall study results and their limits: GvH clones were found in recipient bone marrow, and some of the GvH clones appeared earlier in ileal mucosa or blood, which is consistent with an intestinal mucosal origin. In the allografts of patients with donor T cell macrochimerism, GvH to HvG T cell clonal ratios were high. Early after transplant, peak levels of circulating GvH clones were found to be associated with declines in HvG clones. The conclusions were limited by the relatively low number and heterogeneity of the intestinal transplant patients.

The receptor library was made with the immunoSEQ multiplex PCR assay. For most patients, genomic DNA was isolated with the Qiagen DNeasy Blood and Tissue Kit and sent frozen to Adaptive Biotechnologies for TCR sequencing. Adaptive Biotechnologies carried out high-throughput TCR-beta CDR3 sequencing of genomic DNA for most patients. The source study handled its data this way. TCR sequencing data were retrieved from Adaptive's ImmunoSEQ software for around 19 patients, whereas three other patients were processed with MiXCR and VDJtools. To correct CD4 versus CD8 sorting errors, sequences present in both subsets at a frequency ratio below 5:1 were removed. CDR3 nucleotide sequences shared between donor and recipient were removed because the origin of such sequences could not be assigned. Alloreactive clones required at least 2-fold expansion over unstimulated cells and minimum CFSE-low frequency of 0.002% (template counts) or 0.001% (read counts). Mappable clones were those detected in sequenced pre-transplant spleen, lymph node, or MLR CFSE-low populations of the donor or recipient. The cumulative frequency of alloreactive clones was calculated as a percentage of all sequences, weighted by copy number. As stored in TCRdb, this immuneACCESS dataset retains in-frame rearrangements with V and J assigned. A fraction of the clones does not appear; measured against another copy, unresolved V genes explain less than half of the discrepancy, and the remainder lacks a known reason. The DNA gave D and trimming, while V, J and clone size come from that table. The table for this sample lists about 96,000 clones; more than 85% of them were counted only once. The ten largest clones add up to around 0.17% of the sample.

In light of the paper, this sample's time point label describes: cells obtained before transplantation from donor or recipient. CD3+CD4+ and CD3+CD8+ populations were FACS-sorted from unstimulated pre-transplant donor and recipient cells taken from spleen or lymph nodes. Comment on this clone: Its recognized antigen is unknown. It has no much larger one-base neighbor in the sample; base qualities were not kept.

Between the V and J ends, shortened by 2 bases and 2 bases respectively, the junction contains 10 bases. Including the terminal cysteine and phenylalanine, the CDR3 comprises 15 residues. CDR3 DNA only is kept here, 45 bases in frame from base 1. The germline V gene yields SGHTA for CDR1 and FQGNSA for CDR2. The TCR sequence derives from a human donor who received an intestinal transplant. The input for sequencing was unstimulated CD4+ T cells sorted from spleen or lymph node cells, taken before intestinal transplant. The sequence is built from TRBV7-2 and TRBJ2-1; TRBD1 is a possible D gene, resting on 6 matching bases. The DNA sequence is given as TGTGCCAGCAGCTTATACGGACAGCCCTACAATGAGCAGTTCTTC. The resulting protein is CASSLYGQPYNEQFF.